A single sample gave rise to the 3 T cell receptor beta chains below, sequenced in a study of Ad26.COV2.S vaccination and SARS-CoV-2 variants. Described treatment: roughly 18 received Ad26.COV2.S at low or high dose, single or two shots; about 5 received placebo; per-sample allocation not given. Following the first vaccine or placebo injection, samples were taken on day 63. This table comes from immunoSEQ multiplex PCR, and its TCRdb copy is limited to in-frame clones, with some not included. The table shows 350,000 to 550,000 clones, with roughly nine tenths occurring only once. The sample here was peripheral blood, taken in a trial of Ad26.COV2.S vaccine versus placebo. These receptors were collected from a person aged 18-65 years who received the Ad26.COV2.S COVID-19 vaccine or a placebo.

J is TRBJ1-2 and V is TRBV18, with 7 bases identical to TRBD1. With 2 bases clipped from V and 3 bases from J, the junction kept 6 bases outside the gene matches. The CDR3 covers 15 residues. Germline values: CDR1 KGHSH, CDR2 LQKENI. CDR3 in DNA: TGTGCCAGCTCACCAGGCGGCAGGGGGGACTATGGCTACACCTTC. Translation: CASSPGGRGDYGYTF. The whole variable domain, filled in from reference TRBV18 and TRBJ1-2, reads NAGVMQNPRHLVRRRGQEARLRCSPMKGHSHVYWYRQLPEEGLKFMVYLQKENIIDESGMPKERFSAEFPKEGPSILRIQQVVRGDSAAYFCASSPGGRGDYGYTFGSGTRLTVV.

CDR3 residues: CASIPTGGWYTEAFF. CDR3 DNA sequence: TGTGCCAGCATTCCGACAGGGGGCTGGTACACTGAAGCTTTCTTT. The rearrangement joins TRBV6-5 to TRBJ1-1; 10 bases align to TRBD1. Germline V gives CDR1 MNHEY, CDR2 SVGAGI. The junction had 8 bases not matched to a gene; V was cut back by 7 bases and J by 3 bases. This CDR3 comprises 15 residues.

This clone appeared a single time. The V call is TRBV29-1, the J call TRBJ1-2; no reliable D call. Germline V gene sequence: CDR1 SQVTM, CDR2 ANQGSEA. This CDR3 is 12 amino acids long. The V and J ends lost 2 bases and 4 bases respectively, with 8 bases between them. The CDR3 sequence is CSVEIGSYGYTF. The CDR3 region has the DNA TGCAGCGTTGAAATAGGCAGCTATGGCTACACCTTC.